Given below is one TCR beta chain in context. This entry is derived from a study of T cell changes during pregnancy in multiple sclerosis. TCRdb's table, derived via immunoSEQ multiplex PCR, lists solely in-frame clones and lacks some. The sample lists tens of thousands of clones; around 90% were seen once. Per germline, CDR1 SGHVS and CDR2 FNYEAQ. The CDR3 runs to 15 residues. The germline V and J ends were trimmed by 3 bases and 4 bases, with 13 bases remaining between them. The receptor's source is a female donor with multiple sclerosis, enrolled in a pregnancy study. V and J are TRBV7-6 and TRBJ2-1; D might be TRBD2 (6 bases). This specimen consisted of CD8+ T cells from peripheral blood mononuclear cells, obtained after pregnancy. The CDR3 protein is CASSLVRRDYNEQFF. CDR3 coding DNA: TGTGCCAGCAGCTTGGTCAGGCGGGATTACAATGAGCAGTTCTTC.